This TCR beta chain was captured in a study of blood T cell repertoires in COVID-19. This table comes from immunoSEQ multiplex PCR, and its TCRdb copy is limited to in-frame clones, with some not included. The sample shows over 130,000 clones, about 80% of them seen only once. This clone occurred a few times. Germline CDR1 reads KGHSH; CDR2 reads LQKENI. The CDR3 is 19 residues long. Losses at the gene ends were 3 bases for V and 7 bases for J; bases not matched to a gene: 23. The chain has TRBV18 and TRBJ1-1, with TRBD1 identical over 7 bases. The source of this sequence is a woman aged 60 to 75 with acute or convalescent COVID-19. Specimen: peripheral blood. The CDR3 loop reads CASSPSRAGTAALLGEAFF. The CDR3 DNA sequence: TGTGCCAGCTCACCCTCTCGTGCAGGGACAGCGGCCTTGTTGGGTGAAGCTTTCTTT.